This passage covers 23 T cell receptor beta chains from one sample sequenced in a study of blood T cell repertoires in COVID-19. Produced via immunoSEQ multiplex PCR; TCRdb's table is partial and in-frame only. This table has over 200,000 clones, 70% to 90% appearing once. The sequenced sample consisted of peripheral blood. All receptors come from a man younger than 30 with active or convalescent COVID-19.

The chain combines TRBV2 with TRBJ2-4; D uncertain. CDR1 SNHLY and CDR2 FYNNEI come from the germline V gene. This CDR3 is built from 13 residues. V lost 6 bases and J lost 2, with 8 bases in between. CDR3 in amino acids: CASRESPKNIQYF. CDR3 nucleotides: TGTGCCAGCAGAGAGTCCCCCAAAAACATTCAGTACTTC.

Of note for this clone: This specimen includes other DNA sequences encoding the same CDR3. CDR3 loop: CASSPSGNTEAFF. The CDR3 nucleotides read TGTGCCAGCTCACCGAGCGGTAACACTGAAGCTTTCTTT. V usage is TRBV18 and J usage is TRBJ1-1; D unresolved. V gave up 3 bases and J gave up 2 bases, with 7 bases separating them. Per the germline V gene, CDR1 is KGHSH and CDR2 is LQKENI. This CDR3 has 13 amino acids.

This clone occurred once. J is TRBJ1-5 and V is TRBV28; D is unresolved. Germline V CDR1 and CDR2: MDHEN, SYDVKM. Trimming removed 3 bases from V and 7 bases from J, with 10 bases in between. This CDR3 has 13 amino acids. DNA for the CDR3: TGTGCCAGCAGTTTTGCGGGGTGGCAGCCCCAGCATTTT. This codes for CASSFAGWQPQHF.

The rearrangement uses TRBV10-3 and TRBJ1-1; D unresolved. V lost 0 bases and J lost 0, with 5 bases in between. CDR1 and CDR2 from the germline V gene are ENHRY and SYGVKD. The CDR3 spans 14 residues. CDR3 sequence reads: CAISESTVNTEAFF. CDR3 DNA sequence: TGTGCCATCAGTGAGTCGACTGTGAACACTGAAGCTTTCTTT.

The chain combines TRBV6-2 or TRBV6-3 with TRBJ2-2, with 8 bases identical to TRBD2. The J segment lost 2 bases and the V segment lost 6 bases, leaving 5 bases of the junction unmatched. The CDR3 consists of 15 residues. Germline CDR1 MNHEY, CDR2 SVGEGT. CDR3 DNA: TGTGCCAGCAGCCAGACTAGCGCCAACACCGGGGAGCTGTTTTTT. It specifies CASSQTSANTGELFF.

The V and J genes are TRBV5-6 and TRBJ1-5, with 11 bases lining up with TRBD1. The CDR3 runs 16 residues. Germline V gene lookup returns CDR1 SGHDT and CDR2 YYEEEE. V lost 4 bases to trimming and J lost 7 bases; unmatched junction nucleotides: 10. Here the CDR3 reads CASSTGQGALPQPQHF. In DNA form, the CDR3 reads TGTGCCAGCAGCACAGGACAGGGGGCTCTCCCACAGCCCCAGCATTTT.

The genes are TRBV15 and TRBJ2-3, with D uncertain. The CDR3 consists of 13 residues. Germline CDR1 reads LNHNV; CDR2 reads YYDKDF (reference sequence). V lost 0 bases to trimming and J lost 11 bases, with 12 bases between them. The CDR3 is CATSRDFGAEQYF. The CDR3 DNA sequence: TGTGCCACCAGCAGAGATTTCGGTGCGGAGCAGTATTTT.

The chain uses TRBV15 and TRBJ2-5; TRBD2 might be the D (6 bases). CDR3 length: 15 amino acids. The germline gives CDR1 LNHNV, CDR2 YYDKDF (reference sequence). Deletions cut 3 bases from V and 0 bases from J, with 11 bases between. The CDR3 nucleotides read TGTGCCACCAGCAGGGGACTGACAGACCAAGAGACCCAGTACTTC. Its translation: CATSRGLTDQETQYF.

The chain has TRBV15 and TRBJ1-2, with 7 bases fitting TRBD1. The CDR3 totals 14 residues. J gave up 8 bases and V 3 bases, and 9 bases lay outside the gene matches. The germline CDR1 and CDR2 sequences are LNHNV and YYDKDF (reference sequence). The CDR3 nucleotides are TGTGCCACCAGCAGCCAAACAGGGGCGCGAGGCTACACCTTC. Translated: CATSSQTGARGYTF.

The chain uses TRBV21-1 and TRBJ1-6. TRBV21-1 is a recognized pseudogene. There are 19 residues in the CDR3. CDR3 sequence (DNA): TGTGCCAGCAGCAAAATAGTACGGGGAAACGGGTTGGAGGACTCACCCCTCCACTTT. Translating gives CASSKIVRGNGLEDSPLHF.

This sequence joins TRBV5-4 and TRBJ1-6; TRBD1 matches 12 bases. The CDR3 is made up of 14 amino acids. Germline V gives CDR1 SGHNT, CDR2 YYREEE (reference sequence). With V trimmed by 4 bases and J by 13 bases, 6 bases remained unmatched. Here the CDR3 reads CASSPGTGGSPLHF. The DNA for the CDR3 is TGTGCCAGCAGCCCCGGGACAGGGGGCTCTCCCCTCCACTTT.

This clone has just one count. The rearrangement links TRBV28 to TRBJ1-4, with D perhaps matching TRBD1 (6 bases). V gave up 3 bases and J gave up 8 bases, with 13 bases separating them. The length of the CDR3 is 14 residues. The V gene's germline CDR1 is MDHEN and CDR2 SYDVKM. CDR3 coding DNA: TGTGCCAGCAGTTTTCTAAGGGGGAGCGAAAAACTGTTTTTT. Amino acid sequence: CASSFLRGSEKLFF.

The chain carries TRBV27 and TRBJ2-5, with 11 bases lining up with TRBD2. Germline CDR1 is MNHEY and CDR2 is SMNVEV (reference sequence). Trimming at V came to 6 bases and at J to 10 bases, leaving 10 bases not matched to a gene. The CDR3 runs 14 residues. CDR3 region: CASSLAGGPSDQYF. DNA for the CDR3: TGTGCCAGCAGCTTAGCGGGAGGGCCGTCGGACCAGTACTTC.

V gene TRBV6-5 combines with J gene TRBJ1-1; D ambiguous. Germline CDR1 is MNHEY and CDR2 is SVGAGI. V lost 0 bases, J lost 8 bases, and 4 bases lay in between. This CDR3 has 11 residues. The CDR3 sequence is CASSYSSEAFF. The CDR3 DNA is TGTGCCAGCAGTTACTCGAGCGAAGCTTTCTTT.

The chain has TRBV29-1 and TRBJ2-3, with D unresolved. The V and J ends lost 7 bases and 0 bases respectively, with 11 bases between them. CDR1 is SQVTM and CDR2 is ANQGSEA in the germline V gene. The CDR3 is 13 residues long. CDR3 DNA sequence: TGCAGCGCTAGGAGAACTAGCACAGATACGCAGTATTTT. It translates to CSARRTSTDTQYF.

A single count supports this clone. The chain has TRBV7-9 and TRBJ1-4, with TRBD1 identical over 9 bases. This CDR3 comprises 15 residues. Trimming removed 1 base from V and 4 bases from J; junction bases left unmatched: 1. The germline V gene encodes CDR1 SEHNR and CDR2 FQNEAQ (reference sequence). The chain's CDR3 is CASSLGDRVNEKLFF. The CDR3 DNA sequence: TGTGCCAGCAGCTTAGGGGACAGGGTTAATGAAAAACTGTTTTTT.

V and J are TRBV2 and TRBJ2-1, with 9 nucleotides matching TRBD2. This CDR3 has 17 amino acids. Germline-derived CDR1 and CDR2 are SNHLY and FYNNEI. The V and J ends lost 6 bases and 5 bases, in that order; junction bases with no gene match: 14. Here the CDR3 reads CASSPIAGGPGDNEQFF. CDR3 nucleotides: TGTGCCAGCAGCCCCATTGCGGGAGGGCCCGGGGACAATGAGCAGTTCTTC.

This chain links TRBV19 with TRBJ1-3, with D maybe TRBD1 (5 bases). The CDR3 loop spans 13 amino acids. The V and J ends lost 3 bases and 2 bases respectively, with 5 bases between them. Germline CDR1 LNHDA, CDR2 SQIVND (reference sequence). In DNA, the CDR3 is TGTGCCAGTAGTATCAGGGCTGGAAACACCATATATTTT. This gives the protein CASSIRAGNTIYF.

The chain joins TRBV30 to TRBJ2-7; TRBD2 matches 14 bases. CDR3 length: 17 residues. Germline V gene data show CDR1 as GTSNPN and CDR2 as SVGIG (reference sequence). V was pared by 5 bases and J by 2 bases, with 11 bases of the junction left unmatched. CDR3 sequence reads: CAWSRLAGGSYPYEQYF. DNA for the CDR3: TGTGCCTGGTCAAGACTAGCGGGAGGGTCGTACCCCTACGAGCAGTACTTC.

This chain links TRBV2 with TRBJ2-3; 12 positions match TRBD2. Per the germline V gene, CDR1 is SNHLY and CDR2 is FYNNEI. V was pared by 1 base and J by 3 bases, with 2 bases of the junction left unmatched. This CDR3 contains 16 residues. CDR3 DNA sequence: TGTGCCAGCAGTGAAGGACTAGCGGGAGTAACAGATACGCAGTATTTT. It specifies CASSEGLAGVTDTQYF.

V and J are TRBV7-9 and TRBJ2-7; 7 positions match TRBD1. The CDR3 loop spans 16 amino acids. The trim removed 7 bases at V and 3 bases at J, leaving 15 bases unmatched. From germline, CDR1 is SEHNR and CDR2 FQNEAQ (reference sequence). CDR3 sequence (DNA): TGTGCCAGCACAGGACAGGACTCCCCCACGGGCTACGAGCAGTACTTC. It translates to CASTGQDSPTGYEQYF.

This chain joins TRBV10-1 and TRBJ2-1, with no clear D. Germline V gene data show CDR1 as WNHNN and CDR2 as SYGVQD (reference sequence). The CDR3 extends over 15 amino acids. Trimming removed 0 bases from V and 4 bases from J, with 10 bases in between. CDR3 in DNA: TGCGCCAGCAGTGAGTCGACTCCGACTTACAATGAGCAGTTCTTC. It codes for CASSESTPTYNEQFF.

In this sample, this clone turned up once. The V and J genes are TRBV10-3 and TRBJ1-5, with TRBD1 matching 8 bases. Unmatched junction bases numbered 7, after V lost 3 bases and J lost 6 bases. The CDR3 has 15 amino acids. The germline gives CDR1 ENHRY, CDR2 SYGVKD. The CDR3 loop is CAISERQGAGQPQHF. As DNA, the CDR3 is TGTGCCATCAGTGAAAGGCAGGGGGCTGGTCAGCCCCAGCATTTT.